This record covers a single T cell receptor (beta chain). What it binds is unknown. A much larger clone differs by one base, so this may be a read error. This record comes from a study of tumor and adjacent non-tumor tissue in lung cancer. Study-level information: Histology: about twelve adenocarcinoma, a couple of squamous cell carcinoma, 1 small cell lung cancer.

Study-level points and caveats: Significantly higher TCR diversity was found in tumor than normal lung. Tumor repertoires had a smaller top 100 clone share than normal lung.

No cell sorting was done before RNA was extracted from the tissue. The normal lung tissue was taken more than 3 cm from the tumor edge. The CDR3 totals 15 residues. V shed 5 bases, J shed 4 bases, and the junction held 9 bases outside the gene matches. TCRbeta libraries were built with three rounds of nested PCR, modified from ARM-PCR. TCRdb re-derived calls from the multiplex PCR reads in MiXCR, one entry per CDR3 protein. This table holds over 100,000 distinct CDR3 sequences, about 61% found once. Material for sequencing was distant non-tumor lung tissue. The origin of this receptor is a man aged 60 to 75 with non-small cell lung cancer. V gene TRBV12-3 or TRBV12-4 combines with J gene TRBJ2-3, with 7 bases that match TRBD2. The CDR3 loop reads CASSQISGYSDTQYF. Written as DNA, the CDR3 is TGTGCCAGCAGTCAGATTAGCGGGTATTCAGATACGCAGTATTTT.